Listed below are T cell receptor beta chains from one sample, sequenced in a study of post-analysis software for immune sequencing data. TCRdb used MiXCR to reprocess the PCR reads, holding one entry per CDR3 protein. The sample yields a few hundred thousand distinct CDR3 sequences, 34% seen once. What was sequenced was blood. The source of these receptors is a girl under 18 with multiple sclerosis. Each CDR3 is given with its conserved first and last residue. The D gene is left open where the match is weak. Clone sizes are given selectively: once, few, many, or a class where the clone is expanded.

V	D	J	size	CDR3	DNA
TRBV10-3	-	TRBJ2-3	few	CAISDQSRTDTQYF	TGTGCCATCAGTGACCAGAGCCGCACAGATACGCAGTATTTT
TRBV7-9	-	TRBJ2-5	-	CASNPPEGGKRVFRETQYF	TGTGCCAGCAACCCCCCTGAGGGGGGGAAGAGGGTCTTTAGGGAGACCCAGTACTTC
TRBV27	-	TRBJ1-6	-	CASSLFRRGQSTYNSPLHF	TGTGCCAGCAGTTTATTTCGAAGAGGACAGAGTACCTATAATTCACCCCTCCACTTT
TRBV4-1	TRBD2	TRBJ2-5	many	CASSQGVLAGETQYF	TGCGCCAGCAGCCAAGGGGTTCTAGCGGGAGAGACCCAGTACTTC
TRBV11-3	-	TRBJ2-2	-	CASILGTGELFF	TGTGCCAGCATCTTAGGCACCGGGGAGCTGTTTTTT
TRBV27	-	TRBJ1-1	few	CASSLLGLNTEAFF	TGTGCCAGCAGTTTATTAGGGCTGAACACTGAAGCTTTCTTT
TRBV5-1	TRBD1	TRBJ1-2	-	CASSQDGAGTGFSYTF	TGCGCCAGCAGCCAGGACGGCGCCGGGACAGGGTTCAGCTACACCTTC
TRBV6-5	-	TRBJ2-3	few	CASSLAAAPTDTQYF	TGTGCCAGCAGTCTGGCGGCGGCACCCACAGATACGCAGTATTTT
TRBV12-3/TRBV12-4	TRBD2	TRBJ2-1	few	CASTTGGLYNEQFF	TGTGCCAGCACCACGGGGGGGCTCTACAATGAGCAGTTCTTC
TRBV6-6	TRBD1	TRBJ1-2	few	CASTPGTGYGYTF	TGTGCCAGCACCCCTGGGACAGGATATGGCTACACCTTC
TRBV7-9	-	TRBJ1-1	-	CASSTRTWEAFF	TGTGCCAGCAGCACGAGGACTTGGGAAGCTTTCTTT
TRBV6-5	-	TRBJ2-1	-	CASRSGGTIVNEQFF	TGTGCCAGCAGGAGTGGGGGAACCATCGTCAATGAGCAGTTCTTC
TRBV12-5	-	TRBJ1-5	-	CASGFALEDSNQPQHF	TGTGCTAGTGGTTTCGCCTTGGAGGATAGCAATCAGCCCCAGCATTTT
TRBV4-1	-	TRBJ1-2	few	CASSLEEGVSGGYTF	TGCGCCAGCAGTCTTGAAGAGGGCGTCTCCGGTGGCTACACCTTC
TRBV7-9	TRBD2	TRBJ2-3	once	CASSLGRAGFTDTQYF	TGTGCCAGCAGCCTAGGACGAGCGGGGTTCACAGATACGCAGTATTTT
TRBV29-1	TRBD2	TRBJ2-2	-	CSVMRGGVNGELFF	TGCAGCGTGATGCGGGGGGGCGTTAACGGGGAGCTGTTTTTT
TRBV15	-	TRBJ1-5	-	CATSPVGDQPQHF	TGTGCCACCAGCCCTGTAGGCGATCAGCCCCAGCATTTT
TRBV5-1	TRBD1	TRBJ1-4	-	CASSTDRGLGNEKLFF	TGCGCCAGCAGCACCGACAGGGGGCTTGGTAATGAAAAACTGTTTTTT
TRBV5-1	-	TRBJ2-7	many	CASSLDRYEQYF	TGTGCCAGCAGCTTGGACCGATACGAGCAGTACTTC
TRBV29-1	TRBD1	TRBJ2-5	-	CSAMGQASETQYF	TGCAGCGCCATGGGACAGGCCTCGGAGACCCAGTACTTC
TRBV24-1	-	TRBJ2-5	many	CATSSDNGETQYF	TGTGCCACCAGTAGTGATAACGGAGAGACCCAGTACTTC
TRBV20-1	TRBD1	TRBJ2-7	-	CSTPTGISYEQYF	TGCAGTACCCCGACAGGGATCTCCTACGAGCAGTACTTC
TRBV5-1	TRBD2	TRBJ2-1	-	CASSFGLAGGRNSNEQFF	TGCGCCAGCAGCTTTGGACTAGCGGGGGGGCGGAATAGCAATGAGCAGTTCTTC
TRBV9	TRBD1	TRBJ2-7	-	CASSEGTGEVGAHEQYF	TGTGCCAGCAGCGAGGGGACAGGGGAGGTAGGCGCCCACGAGCAGTACTTC
TRBV12-3/TRBV12-4	-	TRBJ1-6	-	CASSPRLNSPLHF	TGTGCCAGCAGCCCTCGCCTGAATTCACCCCTCCACTTT
TRBV29-1	-	TRBJ1-2	-	CSVEPRRGAWGYTF	TGCAGCGTTGAACCCCGGAGGGGGGCGTGGGGCTACACCTTC
TRBV3-1	-	TRBJ2-3	-	CASSQDLVFSTDTQYF	TGTGCCAGCAGCCAAGACCTAGTATTTAGCACAGATACGCAGTATTTT
TRBV6-5	TRBD2	TRBJ2-5	-	CASSYLGAGGPAETQYF	TGTGCCAGCAGTTACTTAGGAGCGGGGGGGCCGGCGGAGACCCAGTACTTC
TRBV20-1	TRBD2	TRBJ2-1	-	CSARDPGGVNEQFF	TGCAGTGCTAGAGATCCGGGGGGGGTAAATGAGCAGTTCTTC
TRBV4-2	-	TRBJ2-4	-	CASSRYWEKVIQYF	TGTGCCAGCAGCCGGTACTGGGAAAAGGTCATTCAGTACTTC
TRBV10-3	-	TRBJ2-3	-	CAISGGRVFTDPQYF	TGTGCCATCAGTGGTGGTAGGGTCTTCACAGATCCGCAGTATTTT
TRBV20-1	-	TRBJ2-5	-	CSASMKETQYF	TGCAGTGCTAGTATGAAAGAGACCCAGTACTTC
TRBV24-1	TRBD2	TRBJ2-1	-	CATSESSSGNNEQFF	TGTGCCACCAGTGAGTCTTCTAGCGGGAACAATGAGCAGTTCTTC
TRBV6-1	-	TRBJ2-1	-	CASTLKAGSRSYNEQFF	TGTGCCAGCACCCTAAAGGCGGGGTCCCGCTCCTACAATGAGCAGTTCTTC
TRBV11-3	-	TRBJ1-1	many	CASSSYDRPTEAFF	TGTGCCAGCAGCTCCTACGACAGGCCCACTGAAGCTTTCTTT
TRBV15	-	TRBJ1-1	-	CATSRAPANTEAFF	TGTGCCACCAGCAGAGCGCCCGCGAACACTGAAGCTTTCTTT
TRBV24-1	TRBD1	TRBJ2-5	-	CATGGWETQYF	TGTGCCACAGGGGGCTGGGAGACCCAGTACTTC
TRBV5-1	TRBD1	TRBJ2-1	few	CASSLADRPYNEQFF	TGCGCCAGCAGCTTAGCGGACAGGCCTTACAATGAGCAGTTCTTC
TRBV7-7	-	TRBJ2-1	-	CASSLRELLASKTYNEQFF	TGTGCTAGCAGCCTACGAGAATTGCTAGCGTCAAAGACCTACAATGAGCAGTTCTTC
TRBV18	-	TRBJ1-1	-	CASSPDFWDIRTAKTAFF	TGTGCCAGCTCACCAGATTTTTGGGACATTCGCACAGCGAAGACAGCTTTCTTT
TRBV4-1	TRBD2	TRBJ2-7	-	CASSQGLAGMSEQYF	TGCGCCAGCAGCCAGGGACTAGCGGGGATGAGCGAGCAGTACTTC
TRBV5-1	-	TRBJ2-3	few	CASSLTGVSTDTQYF	TGCGCCAGCAGCTTGACGGGGGTTAGCACAGATACGCAGTATTTT
TRBV5-1	TRBD1	TRBJ2-3	-	CASSLAAAGGVVTDTQYF	TGCGCCAGCAGCTTGGCCGCGGCAGGGGGCGTAGTAACAGATACGCAGTATTTT
TRBV11-2	-	TRBJ2-6	-	CASSLLRGANVLTF	TGTGCCAGCAGCTTATTACGCGGGGCCAACGTCCTGACTTTC
TRBV10-3	-	TRBJ2-1	-	CAISDPGGPDNEQFF	TGTGCCATCAGTGACCCCGGAGGGCCTGACAATGAGCAGTTCTTC
TRBV5-6	-	TRBJ2-3	many	CASSPGLADTDTQYF	TGTGCCAGCAGCCCCGGACTGGCAGACACAGATACGCAGTATTTT
TRBV18	-	TRBJ1-1	-	CASPPQAVNTEAFF	TGTGCCAGCCCACCACAGGCAGTGAACACTGAAGCTTTCTTT
TRBV12-3/TRBV12-4	-	TRBJ1-3	-	CARRPRGFTSSGNTIYF	TGTGCCCGCAGACCGAGGGGATTCACCAGCTCTGGAAACACCATATATTTT
TRBV29-1	TRBD2	TRBJ2-1	few	CSAEPLAGVEQFF	TGCAGCGCCGAACCCTTAGCGGGGGTGGAGCAGTTCTTC
TRBV29-1	-	TRBJ1-2	many	CSVDRAGYTF	TGCAGCGTTGACAGGGCTGGCTACACCTTC
TRBV7-9	-	TRBJ2-7	-	CASSPGLKSYEQYF	TGTGCCAGCAGCCCGGGGCTCAAATCCTACGAGCAGTACTTC